The 23 T cell receptor beta chains reported below all come from one sample, sequenced in a study of regulatory T cells in long-lasting Graves disease listed by TCRdb under 2021. What the time point label conveys for this sample: newly diagnosed GD, antithyroid drugs for less than 3 months. For both TCR sequencing and RNA sequencing, RNA was extracted from PBMCs using TRIzol. To prepare the library, multiplex PCR was applied. The data were produced on an Illumina HiSeq 4000. To build TCR beta libraries, CDR3 regions were amplified by Arm-PCR using iRepertoire HTBI primers. TCRdb redid the processing of the public reads, applying fastp at Q25 and MiXCR, and retained in-frame beta chains. A single entry per CDR3 protein holds the most common genes and DNA from its merged rows. The sample includes 390,000 or so distinct CDR3 sequences, with 12% observed a single time. The top ten hold approximately 17% of the sample.

The same sample was also studied in work on T cells in Graves' hyperthyroidism and ophthalmopathy.

Material: peripheral blood mononuclear cells (PBMCs), obtained at new diagnosis, from a patient treated with antithyroid drugs. The receptor set was obtained from a woman younger than 35 with Graves disease. Donor details come from another sample of the same person, matched by shared clones.

This clonotype was counted at least ten times. This sequence joins TRBV24-1 and TRBJ2-2; no clear D. The CDR3 is made up of 13 amino acids. V was pared by 9 bases and J by 3 bases, with 10 bases between. In germline, CDR1 is KGHDR, CDR2 SFDVKD. CDR3 region: CATGREDTGELFF. The CDR3 DNA reads TGTGCCACCGGTCGAGAGGACACCGGGGAGCTGTTTTTT.

This clonotype was observed a few times. The rearrangement links TRBV14 to TRBJ2-1, with D tentatively TRBD2 (5 bases). The CDR3 consists of 14 residues. V was trimmed by 5 bases and J by 0 bases, leaving 8 bases between them. Germline CDR1 is SGHDN and CDR2 is FVKESK. In nucleotides, the CDR3 is TGTGCCAGCAGCGTAACTAGCTCCTACAATGAGCAGTTCTTC. Its protein is CASSVTSSYNEQFF.

This clonotype has at least ten counts. The rearrangement uses TRBV13 and TRBJ2-7, with D possibly being TRBD2 (6 bases). Trimming removed 5 bases at V and 3 bases at J, with 17 bases between. CDR1 PRHDT and CDR2 FYEKMQ come from the germline V gene (reference sequence). The length of the CDR3 is 15 residues. CDR3 sequence: CASSTLADNVYEQYF. The DNA for the CDR3 is TGTGCCAGCAGCACACTAGCAGATAATGTCTACGAGCAGTACTTC.

The rearrangement links TRBV5-1 to TRBJ2-1, with D possibly called TRBD1 or TRBD2 (5 bases each). Germline CDR1 is SGHRS and CDR2 is YFSETQ. Between the trimmed V and J ends, which lost 3 bases and 4 bases, there was a span of 11 bases. The CDR3 sequence is 14 residues long. The CDR3 protein is CASSSGADYNEQFF. CDR3 in DNA: TGCGCCAGCAGCTCCGGGGCAGATTACAATGAGCAGTTCTTC.

This clonotype was detected ten times or more. The gene calls are TRBV5-1 and TRBJ2-5, with D tentatively TRBD2 (5 bases). CDR1 is SGHRS, CDR2 YFSETQ, per germline. The CDR3 spans 14 residues. The V and J ends lost 3 bases and 1 base respectively, with 10 bases between them. The CDR3 bases are TGCGCCAGCAGCTCGTACGGACTCCAAGAGACCCAGTACTTC. As protein: CASSSYGLQETQYF.

J is TRBJ2-6 and V is TRBV30; D may be TRBD1 (5 bases). The CDR3 extends over 15 amino acids. The V end was cut by 1 base, the J end by 5 bases, with 12 bases between. Germline CDR1 GTSNPN, CDR2 SVGIG (reference sequence). CDR3 in DNA: TGTGCCTGGAGTGCCCCACCAGGGAGGGCCAACGTCCTGACTTTC. Translation gives CAWSAPPGRANVLTF.

V usage is TRBV7-3 and J usage is TRBJ2-5, with 7 bases fitting TRBD2. There are 14 residues in the CDR3. Germline V gene sequence: CDR1 SGHTA, CDR2 FQGTGA. J lost 2 bases, V lost 4 bases, and 4 bases had no gene match. This CDR3 is CASSSGGRQETQYF. CDR3 sequence (DNA): TGTGCCAGCAGCTCGGGGGGACGACAAGAGACCCAGTACTTC.

This clonotype was found many times. The chain recombines TRBV12-3 or TRBV12-4 with TRBJ1-5, with D hard to call. Deletions cut 6 bases from V and 0 bases from J, with 15 bases between. This CDR3 has 16 residues. CDR3 sequence: CASSRGRMNSNQPQHF. The CDR3 DNA follows: TGTGCCAGCAGCCGAGGACGGATGAATAGCAATCAGCCCCAGCATTTT.

The rearrangement links TRBV19 to TRBJ2-2; a weak D match, TRBD2 (5 bases). V lost 4 bases and J 6 bases, leaving 12 bases between the germline ends. The CDR3 contains 14 residues. Germline CDR1 is LNHDA and CDR2 is SQIVND (reference sequence). The chain's CDR3 is CASSSAGPAGELFF. The DNA of the CDR3 is TGTGCCAGTAGTAGTGCGGGCCCGGCCGGGGAGCTGTTTTTT.

This clonotype was counted many times. The chain joins TRBV12-3 or TRBV12-4 to TRBJ2-2; D gene unclear. The CDR3 is 13 residues long. The germline V and J ends were trimmed by 6 bases and 0 bases, with 5 bases remaining between them. CDR3 DNA sequence: TGTGCCAGCAGCCTCGCGAACACCGGGGAGCTGTTTTTT. This codes for CASSLANTGELFF.

This clonotype appeared many times. V is TRBV5-6 and J is TRBJ1-2; D gene uncertain. This CDR3 region has 14 residues. The germline gives CDR1 SGHDT, CDR2 YYEEEE. The V end was cut by 2 bases, the J end by 3 bases, with 11 bases between. CDR3 region: CASSFGGFDYGYTF. CDR3 nucleotide sequence: TGTGCCAGCAGCTTCGGAGGGTTTGACTATGGCTACACCTTC.

This clonotype was seen a few times. This chain links TRBV20-1 with TRBJ2-1, with D uncertain. The CDR3 covers 13 residues. V was cut by 0 bases and J by 9 bases, with 12 bases left in between. CDR1 and CDR2 (germline): DFQATT, SNEGSKA (reference sequence). The chain's CDR3 is CSARDLKVLEQFF. The CDR3 DNA reads TGCAGTGCTAGAGATCTTAAAGTCCTTGAGCAGTTCTTC.

This clonotype turned up a few times. V gene TRBV12-3 or TRBV12-4 combines with J gene TRBJ1-5; the D gene is possibly TRBD1 (5 bases). Trimming took off 5 bases at V and 2 bases at J, with 13 bases between the two ends. This CDR3 has 15 residues. The DNA of the CDR3 is TGTGCCAGCAGTGCCTCGATCAGGGGCAATCAGCCCCAGCATTTT. Protein product: CASSASIRGNQPQHF.

This clonotype was picked up many times. The chain joins TRBV6-4 to TRBJ1-5, with 10 bases fitting TRBD1. The V gene's germline CDR1 is MRHNA and CDR2 SNTAGT. The CDR3 consists of 14 residues. V shed 6 bases, J shed 5 bases, and the junction held 4 bases outside the gene matches. The CDR3 protein is CASRQTGGHQPQHF. CDR3 coding DNA: TGTGCCAGCAGACAGACAGGGGGCCATCAGCCCCAGCATTTT.

This clonotype was seen many times. The rearrangement uses TRBV28 and TRBJ2-7; 9 bases are a match to TRBD2. Germline V gene data show CDR1 as MDHEN and CDR2 as SYDVKM. CDR3 length: 19 residues. Unmatched junction bases numbered 24, after V lost 10 bases and J lost 2 bases. In nucleotides, the CDR3 is TGTGCCACCATGCCGCTGCCAGCGGGAGGTGTTAGGGTCACCTACGAGCAGTACTTC. This sequence encodes CATMPLPAGGVRVTYEQYF.

This chain joins TRBV20-1 and TRBJ1-2; a possible D gene is TRBD1 (6 bases). V was pared by 4 bases and J by 3 bases, with 18 bases between. Germline CDR1 DFQATT, CDR2 SNEGSKA (reference sequence). The CDR3 has 15 residues. CDR3 protein: CSATRRGGLYYGYTF. CDR3 nucleotide sequence: TGCAGTGCTACAAGAAGGGGGGGGCTTTACTATGGCTACACCTTC.

This chain uses TRBV7-9 with TRBJ2-3, with 9 bases lining up with TRBD1. Germline trimming cut 3 bases from V and 2 bases from J; bases unmatched to any gene: 6. Germline loops: CDR1 SEHNR, CDR2 FQNEAQ (reference sequence). The CDR3 consists of 16 residues. The CDR3 is CASSFKTGGATDTQYF. CDR3 bases: TGTGCCAGCAGCTTCAAGACAGGGGGAGCCACAGATACGCAGTATTTT.

In this sample, this clonotype turned up many times. The V and J genes are TRBV4-2 and TRBJ1-1; D gene uncertain. Germline CDR1 and CDR2: LGHNA and YNFKEQ. V was pared by 1 base and J by 2 bases, with 14 bases between. This CDR3 contains 16 residues. The CDR3: CASSQGLGSENTEAFF. CDR3 bases: TGTGCCAGCAGCCAAGGTCTGGGCTCCGAAAACACTGAAGCTTTCTTT.

As to this clonotype: A read error may be the cause here, since a much bigger clone is one base away. The chain employs TRBV6-1 and TRBJ2-1; D remains ambiguous. Germline V gene sequence: CDR1 MNHNS, CDR2 SASEGT. The CDR3 has 17 amino acids. The V and J ends lost 5 bases and 5 bases respectively, with 22 bases between them. CDR3 DNA: TGTGCCAGCAGTAGATTAAGCTGGGGTCTCGACCACAATGAGCAGTTCTTC. It encodes CASSRLSWGLDHNEQFF.

This clonotype was detected ten times or more. The V and J genes are TRBV29-1 and TRBJ2-7; D is perhaps TRBD2 (5 bases). V lost 4 bases and J 6 bases, leaving 19 bases between the germline ends. The CDR3 contains 14 residues. Germline V gene sequence: CDR1 SQVTM, CDR2 ANQGSEA. DNA of the CDR3: TGCAGCGTTGCACTGGCGGGCAAGGTCTTCGAGCAGTACTTC. This sequence encodes CSVALAGKVFEQYF.

At least ten counts were recorded for this clonotype. The chain has TRBV12-3 or TRBV12-4 and TRBJ2-1, with D possibly TRBD2 on 5 matching bases. The V end lost 3 bases, the J end lost 3 bases, and 9 bases lay between the germline ends. This CDR3 has 14 residues. In nucleotides, the CDR3 is TGTGCCAGCAGTTTCCGGGGAAACTACAATGAGCAGTTCTTC. It codes for CASSFRGNYNEQFF.

This clonotype was picked up many times. The chain uses TRBV6-2 or TRBV6-3 and TRBJ1-2, with TRBD1 matching 8 bases. V dropped 4 bases and J dropped 4; count of bases not matched to a gene: 8. This CDR3 has 15 amino acids. Germline lookup yields CDR1 MNHEY and CDR2 SVGEGT. The CDR3, as DNA: TGTGCCAGCAGTTCAGGGGGCGCGATGGTCTATGGCTACACCTTC. Its translation: CASSSGGAMVYGYTF.

This clonotype has a count of ten or more. V and J are TRBV12-3 or TRBV12-4 and TRBJ1-1; D ambiguous. CDR3 size: 13 residues. The V gene lost 3 bases and the J gene lost 9 bases, with 14 bases spanning the gap. The CDR3 bases are TGTGCCAGCAGTTTTCGACACCCTTCTAAAGCTTTCTTT. It codes for CASSFRHPSKAFF.